This T cell receptor (beta chain) was captured by sequencing in a study of OX40 agonist ivuxolimab in advanced cancers. Some background on the complete study: Ivuxolimab, which targeted the costimulatory receptor OX40 (CD134), was an agonistic, fully human IgG2 monoclonal antibody. Intravenous ivuxolimab was administered to patients every 2 weeks at six dose levels: 0.01, 0.1, 0.3, 1.5, 3 and 10 mg/kg. Among the approximately 54 dose-escalation patients, 19 had hepatocellular carcinoma, 15 or so melanoma, 9 renal cell carcinoma and 9 head and neck cancer. In the dose-escalation cohort, more than 75% of patients were male, and the mean age was approximately 64 years, with a range of about 23 to 90. Prior anti-PD-1, anti-PD-L1 or anti-CTLA-4 therapy was permitted, and checkpoint inhibitors had been received by roughly two fifths of dose-escalation patients. Three dose-escalation patients achieved partial responses, one with hepatocellular carcinoma and two with cutaneous melanoma. Peripheral TCRbeta sequencing was intended to test whether TCR sequence diversity was altered and clonal T-cell expansion was caused by ivuxolimab. The monotherapy dose-escalation portion (N of about 52 patients) of the phase I ivuxolimab trial is reported in the paper.

Results the study describes overall, beyond this receptor: Low levels of normalized T-cell clonal expansion were also seen in some patients who did not respond. In the 0.1-3.0 mg/kg groups, partial responders were among the patients with the lowest normalized peripheral clonal expansion, particularly in CD8+ T cells. The antigen specificity of the clonally expanded peripheral T cells was not determined. Clonal expansion of both CD4+ and CD8+ blood T cells was observed from baseline to week 6 at doses 0.1 to 3.0 mg/kg. After ivuxolimab, CD8+ T cells had more expanded clones than CD4+ T cells on average.

Patients with a history of autoimmune disease or receiving systemic immunosuppression were excluded from the trial. Peripheral blood for TCR sequencing was collected from all dose cohorts at baseline, on cycle 4 day 1, and on cycle 7 day 1. The samples were taken from a phase I, first-in-human, multicenter, open-label dose-escalation trial of ivuxolimab. Adults with locally advanced or metastatic melanoma, renal cell, hepatocellular, or head and neck squamous cell carcinoma were enrolled in the trial. Before TCR sequencing, CD4+ T cells and CD8+ T cells were sorted from peripheral blood as separate populations. For this clone: What this receptor recognizes is not known. No base-level quality is on record; no much larger clone is a single base apart.

The CDR3 numbers 13 residues from cysteine through phenylalanine. Only the CDR3 DNA is retained, 39 bases long and in frame from the first base. CDR1 MNHNS and CDR2 SASEGT are derived from the germline V gene. Relative to germline, V is 6 bases shorter and J is 6 bases shorter, with 12 bases between their ends. For sequencing of the TCRbeta CDR3 region, genomic DNA was extracted from the sorted cells. TCRbeta CDR3 regions were sequenced using the immunoSEQ Assay. Imported from immuneACCESS, the table was reduced by TCRdb to in-frame sequences with V and J called. These copies leave out some clones; in studies compared against another copy, an unresolved V gene accounts for under half, and the cause of the remainder is not known. The sample table contains 75,000 to 100,000 clones; only one count was recorded for 90% of them. Of the sample, about 0.7% falls within the top ten clones.

This receptor was identified in an adult with an advanced solid tumor such as melanoma, head and neck, liver or kidney cancer. The sample here was CD4+ or CD8+ T cells sorted from blood, taken in a trial of the OX40 agonist ivuxolimab. The chain links TRBV6-1 with TRBJ1-5; TRBD1 is possibly the D segment (6 matching bases). CDR3 sequence: CASSQRGAQPQHF. The DNA sequence follows: TGTGCCAGCAGCCAACGGGGGGCTCAGCCCCAGCATTTT.